Listed below are T cell receptor beta chains from one sample, sequenced in a study of monozygotic twins with cystic fibrosis. Assay: immunoSEQ multiplex PCR; the TCRdb copy retains only in-frame clones and omits some. The sample records some 26,000 clones, more than 85% being singletons. Sequenced input: blood. Receptors were obtained from a girl aged 2 to 9 with cystic fibrosis. Both conserved end residues are part of each CDR3. D genes are given only for firm matches. Size values are once, few and many counts, or a class for expanded clones, and some rows have none.

TRBV9	TRBJ1-1	.	.	TGTGCCAGCAGCGCCCCACAGGGAACAACGGTGAACACTGAAGCTTTCTTT	CASSAPQGTTVNTEAFF
TRBV5-5	TRBJ1-6	.	.	TGTGCCAGCAGCTTGTGGAGGGGCAAAGCCGCGTTTCCAGTGATATCACCCCTCCACTTT	CASSLWRGKAAFPVISPLHF
TRBV9	TRBJ1-5	.	once	TGTGCCAGCAGCACCGGGCCCCATAGCAATCAGCCCCAGCATTTT	CASSTGPHSNQPQHF
TRBV15	TRBJ1-1	.	once	TGTGCCACCGACGGTGAGCGGGAGAGAGGTACTGAAGCTTTCTTT	CATDGERERGTEAFF
TRBV6-5	TRBJ2-4	TRBD1	.	TGTGCCAGCAGTTACGACAGGGGGTACATTCAGTACTTC	CASSYDRGYIQYF
TRBV5-4	TRBJ2-6	TRBD1	.	TGTGCCAGCACCGCGACAGGGGTTGGGGCCAACGTCCTGACTTTC	CASTATGVGANVLTF
TRBV5-5	TRBJ1-1	.	once	TGTGCCAGCAGCTTGGGAGGTTCTGAAACTGAAGCTTTCTTT	CASSLGGSETEAFF
TRBV29-1	TRBJ2-1	.	.	TGCAGCAGTGGCAGTCTAAACTTATACAATGAGCAGTTCTTC	CSSGSLNLYNEQFF
TRBV28	TRBJ1-1	.	.	TGTGCCAGCAACCCGCCGACAGTCATGAACACTGAAGCTTTCTTT	CASNPPTVMNTEAFF
TRBV5-5	TRBJ1-5	.	.	TGTGCCAGCAGCTCACAGGTTAGCGTCAATCAGCCCCAGCATTTT	CASSSQVSVNQPQHF
TRBV21-1	TRBJ1-6	.	.	TGTGCCAGCAGCAAACCTTTTGGTCACCGGGACAGGGCAAATTCACCCCTCCACTTT	CASSKPFGHRDRANSPLHF
TRBV6-5	TRBJ1-2	.	.	TGTGCCAGCACTCGATCCGGACAGAACTATGGCTACACCTTC	CASTRSGQNYGYTF
TRBV7-2	TRBJ2-7	TRBD1	once	TGTGCCAGCAGCCCCCAGTGGGGACAGGGGATGAGGGAGCAGTACTTC	CASSPQWGQGMREQYF
TRBV7-2	TRBJ2-7	TRBD2	.	TGTGCCAGCAGCGGAGGTCTAGCGGGCCTCTACGAGCAGTACTTC	CASSGGLAGLYEQYF
TRBV7-2	TRBJ2-7	.	.	TGTGCCAGCAGCTTAGGCCGGATCTCCTACGAGCAGTACTTC	CASSLGRISYEQYF
TRBV15	TRBJ1-5	.	.	TGTGCCACCACCCCCGGGAGGTATGGCAATCAGCCCCAGCATTTT	CATTPGRYGNQPQHF
TRBV2	TRBJ2-1	TRBD1	once	TGTGCCAGCAGCAGGGGGTACAATGAGCAGTTCTTC	CASSRGYNEQFF
TRBV5-4	TRBJ1-1	.	.	TGTGCCAGCAGGGAAGGACGGAACACTGAAGCTTTCTTT	CASREGRNTEAFF
TRBV28	TRBJ1-4	.	.	TGTGCCAGCAGTTCCTGGACCGGTGCAACTAATGAAAAACTGTTTTTT	CASSSWTGATNEKLFF
TRBV5-1	TRBJ2-4	.	.	TGCGCCAGCAGCCCCGGGCCGGGATTCGAGGGCATTCAGTACTTC	CASSPGPGFEGIQYF
TRBV5-1	TRBJ2-7	.	.	TGCGCCAGCAGCTTGGTTCCCCCCGGGACGGGCTCCTACGAGCAGTACTTC	CASSLVPPGTGSYEQYF
TRBV21-1	TRBJ1-6	.	few	.	CASSWGRGTGISPLHF
TRBV7-6	TRBJ2-7	.	few	TGTGCCAGCAGCCCACCCCTTTTCGCGGAGCAGTACTTC	CASSPPLFAEQYF
TRBV20-1	TRBJ2-7	.	once	TGCAGTGCGACAATGTACTACGAGCAGTACTTC	CSATMYYEQYF
TRBV9	TRBJ2-1	TRBD1	.	TGTGCCAGCAGCGTAGTAGGGGCAGGGGGCCGAGGCGAGCAGTTCTTC	CASSVVGAGGRGEQFF
TRBV29-1	TRBJ1-2	.	.	TGCAGCGTTGAGGTGGACAGCTATGGCTACACCTTC	CSVEVDSYGYTF
TRBV19	TRBJ1-1	.	.	TGTGCCAGCACCTATGACAAGGTCTCTGGCCGGGAAGCTTTCTTT	CASTYDKVSGREAFF
TRBV2	TRBJ2-5	TRBD2	.	TGTGCCAGCAGTACGACTAGCGGGGGGTACCAAGAGACCCAGTACTTC	CASSTTSGGYQETQYF
TRBV7-9	TRBJ2-5	.	.	TGTGCCAGCAGCCGGACTCAGGGAGAGACCCAGTACTTC	CASSRTQGETQYF
TRBV5-1	TRBJ1-2	.	.	TGCGCCAGCAGCTTGGGCCAAACGGGCAGGTGGACCTATGGCTACACCTTC	CASSLGQTGRWTYGYTF
TRBV7-2	TRBJ2-7	TRBD1	.	TGTGCCAGCAGCTCGAGATCCCCACAGGGGGGAGGCTACGAGCAGTACTTC	CASSSRSPQGGGYEQYF
TRBV28	TRBJ1-1	.	few	TGTGCCAGCACTCGACAGATGAACACTGAAGCTTTCTTT	CASTRQMNTEAFF
TRBV27	TRBJ1-3	TRBD1	.	TGTGCCAGCAGTCCGAGCCGGGACAGGGCTTCTGGAAACACCATATATTTT	CASSPSRDRASGNTIYF
TRBV5-1	TRBJ1-1	TRBD1	.	TGCGCCAGCAGTACGGGGACAGGGGGCGAGGAAGCTTTCTTT	CASSTGTGGEEAFF
TRBV4-3	TRBJ1-6	.	.	TGCGCCAGCAGCCAAGATAGGCGAGCACCCCTCCACTTT	CASSQDRRAPLHF
TRBV12-2	TRBJ2-1	.	.	TGTGCAAGTCGTCACGTCGGATTAGCGGGGGGGCGTTTTATGCACAATGAGCAGTTCTTC	CASRHVGLAGGRFMHNEQFF
TRBV5-6	TRBJ1-6	.	.	TGTGCCAGCAGCTTGGTACGTTCACCCCTCCACTTT	CASSLVRSPLHF
TRBV2	TRBJ2-3	.	.	TGTGCCACACACAGATCCACAGATACGCAGTATTTT	CATHRSTDTQYF
TRBV12-5	TRBJ2-1	TRBD2	.	TGTGCTAGTGGTTTGTTAGCGGGCTCCTACAATGAGCAGTTCTTC	CASGLLAGSYNEQFF
TRBV5-1	TRBJ2-7	TRBD1	.	TGCGCCAGCAGCTTGTTAACAGGGGGGCCCTACGAGCAGTACTTC	CASSLLTGGPYEQYF
TRBV6-6	TRBJ2-7	.	.	TGTGCCAGCAGAGGTGGGACCAAAAGAGACGAGCAGTACTTC	CASRGGTKRDEQYF
TRBV19	TRBJ1-5	.	.	TGTGCCAGTAGTATACTTGACAGCAATCAGCCCCAGCATTTT	CASSILDSNQPQHF
TRBV7-9	TRBJ1-1	.	.	TGTGCCGTCACAGGGCTCCACACTGAAGCTTTCTTT	CAVTGLHTEAFF
TRBV9	TRBJ1-4	.	.	TGTGCCAGCAGTTTGGGGGCTGCCGTTGGAGAAAAACTGTTTTTT	CASSLGAAVGEKLFF
TRBV6-5	TRBJ2-7	.	.	TGTGCCAGCAATGGAGCAGGGACCATCTACGAGCAGTACTTC	CASNGAGTIYEQYF
TRBV7-2	TRBJ2-3	.	.	TGTGCCAGCAGCTTTGAGGGGGGGGCCACAGATACGCAGTATTTT	CASSFEGGATDTQYF
TRBV5-4	TRBJ1-1	TRBD1	once	TGTGCCAGCAGCTTGGTTGGGACAGAGAACACTGAAGCTTTCTTT	CASSLVGTENTEAFF
TRBV5-1	TRBJ1-2	TRBD1	.	TGCGCCAGCAGCCCGACAGGGGTTAACTATGGCTACACCTTC	CASSPTGVNYGYTF
TRBV7-9	TRBJ2-3	.	once	TGTGCCAGCAGCCTCACAGATACGCAGTATTTT	CASSLTDTQYF
TRBV18	TRBJ1-2	TRBD1	.	TGTGCCAGCTCAAACCTGGAGGACAGGGAGTTAGGCTACACCTTC	CASSNLEDRELGYTF
TRBV30	TRBJ1-5	.	.	TGTGCCTGGAGCCGCGCTGCAGGGGCCCAGCCCCAGCATTTT	CAWSRAAGAQPQHF
TRBV7-2	TRBJ1-6	.	.	TGTGCCAGCAGCAGAGACAGGCCTCACTCCTATAATTCACCCCTCCACTTT	CASSRDRPHSYNSPLHF
TRBV9	TRBJ2-2	TRBD2	once	TGTGCCAGCAGCGCGGTCGGGACTAGTTTGTCCGGGGAGCTGTTTTTT	CASSAVGTSLSGELFF
TRBV2	TRBJ1-2	.	few	TGTGCCAGCAGTGAACGAGCAGCTAACTATGGCTACACCTTC	CASSERAANYGYTF